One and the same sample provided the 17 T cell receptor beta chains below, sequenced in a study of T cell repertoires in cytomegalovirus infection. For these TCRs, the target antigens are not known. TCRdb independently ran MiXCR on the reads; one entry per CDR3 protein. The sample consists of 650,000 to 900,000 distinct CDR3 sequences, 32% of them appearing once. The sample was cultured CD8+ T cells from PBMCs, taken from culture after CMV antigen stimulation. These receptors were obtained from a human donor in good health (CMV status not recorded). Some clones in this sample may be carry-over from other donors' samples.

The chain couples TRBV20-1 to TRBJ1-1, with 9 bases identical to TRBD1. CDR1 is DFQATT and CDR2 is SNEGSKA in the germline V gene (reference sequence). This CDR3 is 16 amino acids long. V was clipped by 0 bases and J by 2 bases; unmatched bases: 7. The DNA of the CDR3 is TGCAGTGCTAGAGATCCGGACAGGGGAAGAAACACTGAAGCTTTCTTT. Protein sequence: CSARDPDRGRNTEAFF.

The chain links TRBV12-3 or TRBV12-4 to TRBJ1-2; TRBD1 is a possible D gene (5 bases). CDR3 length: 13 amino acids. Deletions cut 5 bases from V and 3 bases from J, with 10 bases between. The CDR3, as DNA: TGTGCCAGCAGTGCAGGACATTACTATGGCTACACCTTC. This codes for CASSAGHYYGYTF.

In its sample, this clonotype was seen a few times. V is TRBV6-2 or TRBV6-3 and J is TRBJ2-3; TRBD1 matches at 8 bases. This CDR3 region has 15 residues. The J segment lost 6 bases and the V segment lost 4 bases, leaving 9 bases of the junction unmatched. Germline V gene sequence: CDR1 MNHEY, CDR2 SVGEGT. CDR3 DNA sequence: TGTGCCAGCAGTTCCCGGACAGGGATATTGGATACGCAGTATTTT. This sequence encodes CASSSRTGILDTQYF.

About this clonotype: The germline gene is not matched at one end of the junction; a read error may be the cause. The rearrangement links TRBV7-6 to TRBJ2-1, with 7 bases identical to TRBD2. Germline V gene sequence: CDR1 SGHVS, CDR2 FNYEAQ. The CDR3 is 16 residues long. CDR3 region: CAGSLSGSGAYNEQFF. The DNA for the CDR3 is TGTGCCGGCAGCTTATCGGGGAGCGGGGCATACAATGAGCAGTTCTTC. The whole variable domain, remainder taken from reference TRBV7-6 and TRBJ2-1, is GAGVSQSPRYKVTKRGQDVALRCDPISGHVSLYWYRQALGQGPEFLTYFNYEAQQDKSGLPNDRFSAERPEGSISTLTIQRTEQRDSAMYRCAGSLSGSGAYNEQFFGPGTRLTVL.

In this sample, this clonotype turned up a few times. The CDR3 DNA is TGTGCCAGCAGCACTCCGGGACAGACCCTATCTTTCTTT. Protein sequence: CASSTPGQTLSFF. The V call is TRBV7-9, the J call TRBJ1-1; 7 bases agree with TRBD1. Germline lookup yields CDR1 SEHNR and CDR2 FQNEAQ (reference sequence). The CDR3 loop spans 13 amino acids. Trimming at V came to 5 bases and at J to 12 bases, leaving 12 bases not matched to a gene.

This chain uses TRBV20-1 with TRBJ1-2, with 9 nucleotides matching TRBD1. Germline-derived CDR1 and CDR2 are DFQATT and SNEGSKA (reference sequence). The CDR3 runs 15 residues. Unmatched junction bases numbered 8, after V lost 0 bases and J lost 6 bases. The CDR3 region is CSARDPTGGIHGYTF. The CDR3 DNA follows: TGCAGTGCTAGAGACCCTACAGGGGGCATCCATGGCTACACCTTC.

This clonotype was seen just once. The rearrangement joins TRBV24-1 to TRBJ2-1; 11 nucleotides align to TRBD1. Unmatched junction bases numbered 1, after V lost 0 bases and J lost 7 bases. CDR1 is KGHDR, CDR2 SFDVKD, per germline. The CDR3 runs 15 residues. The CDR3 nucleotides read TGTGCCACCAGTGATTTGGGGGACAGGGGGAATGAGCAGTTCTTC. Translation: CATSDLGDRGNEQFF.

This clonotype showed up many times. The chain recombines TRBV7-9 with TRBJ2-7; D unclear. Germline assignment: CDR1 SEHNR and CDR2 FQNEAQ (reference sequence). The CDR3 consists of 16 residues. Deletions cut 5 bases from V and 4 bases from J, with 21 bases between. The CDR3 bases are TGTGCCAGCAGCCCTCTGAATCCTCTCTCCCCTTACGAGCAGTACTTC. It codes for CASSPLNPLSPYEQYF.

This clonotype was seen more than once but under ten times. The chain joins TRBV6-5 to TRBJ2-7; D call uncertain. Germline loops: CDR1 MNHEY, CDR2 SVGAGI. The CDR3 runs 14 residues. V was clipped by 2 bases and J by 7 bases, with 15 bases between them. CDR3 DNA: TGTGCCAGCAGTTACGACTCGCAACTGGGGGAGCAGTACTTC. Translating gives CASSYDSQLGEQYF.

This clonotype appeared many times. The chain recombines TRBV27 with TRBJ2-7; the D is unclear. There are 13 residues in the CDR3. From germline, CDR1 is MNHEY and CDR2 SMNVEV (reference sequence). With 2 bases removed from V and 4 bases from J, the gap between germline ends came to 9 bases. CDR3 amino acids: CASSLEMSYEQYF. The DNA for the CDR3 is TGTGCCAGCAGTTTAGAGATGTCGTACGAGCAGTACTTC.

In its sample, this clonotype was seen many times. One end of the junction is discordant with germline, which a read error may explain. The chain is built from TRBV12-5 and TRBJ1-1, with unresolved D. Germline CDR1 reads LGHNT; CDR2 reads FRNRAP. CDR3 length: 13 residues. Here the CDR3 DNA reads TGTGCTAGTGGCACGGAGTTGAACCCTGAAGCTTTCTTT. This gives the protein CASGTELNPEAFF.

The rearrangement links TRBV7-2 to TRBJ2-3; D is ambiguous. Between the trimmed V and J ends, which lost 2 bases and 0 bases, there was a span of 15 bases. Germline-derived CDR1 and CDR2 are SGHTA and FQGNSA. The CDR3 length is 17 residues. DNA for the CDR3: TGTGCCAGCAGCTTAATTCGGCAGGCTTCTAGCACAGATACGCAGTATTTT. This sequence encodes CASSLIRQASSTDTQYF. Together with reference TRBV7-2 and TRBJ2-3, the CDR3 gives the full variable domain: GAGVSQSPSNKVTEKGKDVELRCDPISGHTALYWYRQSLGQGLEFLIYFQGNSAPDKSGLPSDRFSAERTGGSVSTLTIQRTQQEDSAVYLCASSLIRQASSTDTQYFGPGTRLTVL.

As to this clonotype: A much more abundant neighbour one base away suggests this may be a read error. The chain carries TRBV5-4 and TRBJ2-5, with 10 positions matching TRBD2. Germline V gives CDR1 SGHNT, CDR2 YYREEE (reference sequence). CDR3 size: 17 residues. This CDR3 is CVSSLGLAGVLQETQYF. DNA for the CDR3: TGTGTCAGCAGCTTGGGGCTAGCGGGGGTCCTACAAGAGACCCAGTACTTC.

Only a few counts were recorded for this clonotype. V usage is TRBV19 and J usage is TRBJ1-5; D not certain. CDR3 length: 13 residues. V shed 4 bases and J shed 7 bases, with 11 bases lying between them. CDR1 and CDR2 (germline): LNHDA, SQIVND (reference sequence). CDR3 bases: TGTGCCAGTAGTAACGGGGTCGGACAGCCCCAGCATTTT. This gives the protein CASSNGVGQPQHF.

The CDR3 loop reads CASSLIRQGETQYF. The CDR3 DNA reads as TGTGCCAGCAGCTTAATCCGACAGGGGGAGACCCAGTACTTC. This chain joins TRBV7-6 and TRBJ2-5; 8 positions match TRBD1. The CDR3 loop spans 14 amino acids. The germline CDR1 and CDR2 sequences are SGHVS and FNYEAQ. V lost 2 bases to trimming and J lost 5 bases; unmatched junction nucleotides: 4.

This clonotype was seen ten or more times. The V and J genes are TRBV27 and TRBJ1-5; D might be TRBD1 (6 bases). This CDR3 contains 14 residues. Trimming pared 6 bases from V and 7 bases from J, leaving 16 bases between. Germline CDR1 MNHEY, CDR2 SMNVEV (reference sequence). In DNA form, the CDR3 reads TGTGCCAGCAGCTTTGGGGGCGCAGGGCAGCCCCAGCATTTT. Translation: CASSFGGAGQPQHF.

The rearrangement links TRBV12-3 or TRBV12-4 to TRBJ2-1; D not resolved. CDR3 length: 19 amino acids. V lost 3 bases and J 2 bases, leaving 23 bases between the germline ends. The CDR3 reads CASSLGGNPQKAPYNEQFF. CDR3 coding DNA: TGTGCCAGCAGTTTGGGTGGCAACCCACAGAAGGCCCCCTACAATGAGCAGTTCTTC.